This T cell receptor beta chain came from a study of CD8 T cells in Susac syndrome. Random hexamers were used to reverse transcribe the RNA input (about 0.5 to 1 ug). The method of amplification for TCR beta CDR3 was immunoSEQ multiplex PCR, covering 54 Vbeta and 13 Jbeta. From the immunoSEQ multiplex PCR reads, TCRdb called clonotypes with MiXCR, one entry per CDR3 protein. This sample has some 90,000 distinct CDR3 sequences, with over 85% found just once. Matched for age and sex, the controls were healthy donors. Bulk CD8+ and CD4+ cells came from magnetic negative isolation; CD8+ TEMRA by FACS. Sequenced: CD8+ T cells from PBMCs. The TCR originated in a human donor in good health.

The DNA for the CDR3 is TGTGCCAGCAGCGTTAGCGGGTCCCCCGGGGAGCTGTTTTTT. Encoded protein: CASSVSGSPGELFF. The chain is built from TRBV9 and TRBJ2-2; 7 bases match TRBD2. Germline trimming cut 2 bases from V and 6 bases from J; bases unmatched to any gene: 4. CDR1 SGDLS and CDR2 YYNGEE come from the germline V gene. CDR3 length equals 14 residues. Using reference TRBV9 and TRBJ2-2 for the parts outside the CDR3, the full variable domain is DSGVTQTPKHLITATGQRVTLRCSPRSGDLSVYWYQQSLDQGLQFLIQYYNGEERAKGNILERFSAQQFPDLHSELNLSSLELGDSALYFCASSVSGSPGELFFGEGSRLTVL.